Here is one T cell receptor (beta chain) with its context. The data derive from a study of cytomegalovirus exposure and HLA in healthy donors. The PCR made use of 60 Vbeta and 13 Jbeta primers. Clones were read by immunoSEQ multiplex PCR, and TCRdb kept only the in-frame ones, dropping some. This sample contains some 84,000 clones. The CDR3 loop spans 14 amino acids. Germline V gene sequence: CDR1 MNHNS, CDR2 SASEGT. Between the trimmed V and J ends, which lost 0 bases and 4 bases, there was a span of 9 bases. Sequencing was carried out using PBMCs. The clonotype comes from a man in his fifties or sixties in good health and CMV-seronegative. J is TRBJ1-1 and V is TRBV6-1; TRBD1 might be the D (6 bases). The CDR3 DNA sequence: TGTGCCAGCAGTGAAGCCGACAGGTTCACTGAAGCTTTCTTT. Translated: CASSEADRFTEAFF.